This T cell receptor beta chain stems from a study of OX40 agonist ivuxolimab in advanced cancers. Data came from immunoSEQ multiplex PCR; TCRdb stores just in-frame clones and leaves some out. Of about 75,000 clones in the sample, roughly 81% were seen once. Trimming removed 6 bases from V and 8 bases from J, with 16 bases in between. This CDR3 has 13 residues. From germline, CDR1 is PRHDT and CDR2 FYEKMQ (reference sequence). V and J are TRBV13 and TRBJ1-2, with D perhaps matching TRBD1 (6 bases). This sample comprised CD4+ or CD8+ T cells sorted from blood, obtained in a trial of the OX40 agonist ivuxolimab. This sequence originates from an adult with an advanced solid tumor such as melanoma, head and neck, liver or kidney cancer. The CDR3 region is CASSSTGSQGYTF. The CDR3 DNA reads TGTGCCAGCAGTTCTACAGGGAGTCAAGGCTACACCTTC.